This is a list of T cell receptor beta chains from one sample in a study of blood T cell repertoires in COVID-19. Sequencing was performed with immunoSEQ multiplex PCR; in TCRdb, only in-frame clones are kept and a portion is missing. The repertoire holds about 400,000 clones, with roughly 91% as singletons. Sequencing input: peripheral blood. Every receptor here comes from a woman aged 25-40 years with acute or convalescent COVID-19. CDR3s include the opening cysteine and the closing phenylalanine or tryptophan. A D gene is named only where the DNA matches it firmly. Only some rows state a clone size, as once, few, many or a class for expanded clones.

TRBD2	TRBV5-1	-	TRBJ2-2	TGCGCCAGCAGCTCGCGCGCCGGGACTAGCGGAAACACCGGGGAGCTGTTTTTT	CASSSRAGTSGNTGELFF
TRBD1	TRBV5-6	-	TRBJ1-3	TGTGCCAGCAGTTCCATCGGACAGGGAAGTAGGAACACCATATATTTT	CASSSIGQGSRNTIYF
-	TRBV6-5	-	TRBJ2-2	TGTGCCAGCAGGGCGGGGAACACCGGGGAGCTGTTTTTT	CASRAGNTGELFF
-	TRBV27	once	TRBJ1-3	TGTGCCAGCAGTTTTATAGGCGGCTCTGGAAACACCATATATTTT	CASSFIGGSGNTIYF
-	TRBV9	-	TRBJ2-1	TGTGCCAGCAGCGGACAGCTGACGTGGGACAATGAGCAGTTCTTC	CASSGQLTWDNEQFF
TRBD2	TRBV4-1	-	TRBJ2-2	TGCGCCAGCAGCCATCGTGCGGGGGGGCAGGTCGGGGAGCTGTTTTTT	CASSHRAGGQVGELFF
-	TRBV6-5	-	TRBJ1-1	TGTGCCATCGGGCAGGGCGCTGAAGCTTTCTTT	CAIGQGAEAFF
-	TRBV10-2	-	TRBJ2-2	TGCGCCAGCAGGGATGAGGCAGGGTGGGCCGGGGAGCTGTTTTTT	CASRDEAGWAGELFF
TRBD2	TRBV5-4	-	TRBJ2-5	TGTGCCAGCAGCAGGGACCGAAGCGGGGTAGAGACCCAGTACTTC	CASSRDRSGVETQYF
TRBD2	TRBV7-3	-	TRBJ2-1	TGTGCCAGCAGCCCAGCGGGGGGTTCCTACAATGAGCAGTTCTTC	CASSPAGGSYNEQFF
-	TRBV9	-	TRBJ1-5	TGTGCCAGTTCTGACGGAGTTAGCAATCAGCCCCAGCATTTT	CASSDGVSNQPQHF
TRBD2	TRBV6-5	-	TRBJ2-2	TGTGCCAGCAGTTACTCTAGCGGGGTCACCGGGGAGCTGTTTTTT	CASSYSSGVTGELFF
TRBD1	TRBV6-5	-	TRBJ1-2	TGTGCGTCCACAGGGGGCGATGGCTACACCTTC	CASTGGDGYTF
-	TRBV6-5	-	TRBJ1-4	TGTGCCAGCAGCGGTAACAGGGCCGCAAATGAAAAACTGTTTTTT	CASSGNRAANEKLFF
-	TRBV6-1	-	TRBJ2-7	TGTGCCAGCAGTGAGAATGTTCCTAGGGGGACGGACGAGCAGTACTTC	CASSENVPRGTDEQYF
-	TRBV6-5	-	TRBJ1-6	TGTGCCAGCAGTTACTCCACAGTCGCTGAGTCACCCCTCCACTTT	CASSYSTVAESPLHF
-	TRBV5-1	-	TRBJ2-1	TGCGCCAGCAGTTTTTTGGGCCCCGATGAGCAGTTCTTC	CASSFLGPDEQFF
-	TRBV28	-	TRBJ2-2	TGTGCCAGCAGTTCCTACAACCTCGACAGGCTACAGAACACCGGGGAGCTGTTTTTT	CASSSYNLDRLQNTGELFF
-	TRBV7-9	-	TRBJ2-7	TGTGCCAGCAGCTTAGGGGCAGGGTTTGAGCAGTACTTC	CASSLGAGFEQYF
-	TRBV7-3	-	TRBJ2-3	TGTGCCAGCGCAGAACAGGGTTCGACAGATACGCAGTATTTT	CASAEQGSTDTQYF
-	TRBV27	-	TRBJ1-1	TGTGCCAGCAGCAAGGGGTGGGGCACTGAAGCTTTCTTT	CASSKGWGTEAFF
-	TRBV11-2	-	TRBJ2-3	TGTGCCAGCAGCTTAGTCAAGCCGGTTTCCGATACGCAGTATTTT	CASSLVKPVSDTQYF
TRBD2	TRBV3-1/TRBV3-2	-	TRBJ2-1	TGTGCCAGCTCCCACAGCGGGGGGGGTTACAATGAGCAGTTCTTC	CASSHSGGGYNEQFF
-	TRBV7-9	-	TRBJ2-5	TGTGCCAGCAGCGCAGAGAACCCGGACAGTAGAGGACAAGAGACCCAGTACTTC	CASSAENPDSRGQETQYF
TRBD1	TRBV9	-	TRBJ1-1	TGTGCCAGCAGCGACCCAACGGCAGGGGGGCAGAACACTGAAGCTTTCTTT	CASSDPTAGGQNTEAFF
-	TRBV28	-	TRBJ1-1	TGTGCCAGCAGTCCTGGTGAAATAGGAGACACTGAAGCTTTCTTT	CASSPGEIGDTEAFF
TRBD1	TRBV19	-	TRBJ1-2	TGTGCCAGCGCCCGGGACAGGGTCTCTGGCTACACCTTC	CASARDRVSGYTF
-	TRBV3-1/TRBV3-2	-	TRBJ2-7	TGTGCCAGCAGCCAAGAAATCTTACAGGGCGGCGAGCAGTACTTC	CASSQEILQGGEQYF
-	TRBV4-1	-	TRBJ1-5	TGCGCCAGCAGCCAAGCTTCAGCGAGCAATCAGCCCCAGCATTTT	CASSQASASNQPQHF
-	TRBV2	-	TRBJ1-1	TGTGCCAGCACCCCGAGACAGAGGAACACTGAAGCTTTCTTT	CASTPRQRNTEAFF
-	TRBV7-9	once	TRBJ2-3	TGTGCCAGCAGCTTGGATACAGGATATACGCAGTATTTT	CASSLDTGYTQYF
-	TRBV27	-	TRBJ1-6	TGTGCCAGCAGAGAAACAGGGAATTCACCCCTCCACTTT	CASRETGNSPLHF
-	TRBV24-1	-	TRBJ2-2	TGTGCCACCAGTGATTTGCGGGGGGCGCGCGGGGAGCTGTTTTTT	CATSDLRGARGELFF
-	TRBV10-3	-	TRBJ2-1	TGTGCCATCAGTGATGGGGAGAAAAACAATGAGCAGTTCTTC	CAISDGEKNNEQFF
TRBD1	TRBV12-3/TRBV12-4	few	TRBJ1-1	TGTGCCAGCAGAACAGCTGGACAGGGTGAAGCTTTCTTT	CASRTAGQGEAFF
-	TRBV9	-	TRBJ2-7	TGTGCCAGCAGCGTAGAGGGGACACAACGGGGAGAGCAGTACTTC	CASSVEGTQRGEQYF
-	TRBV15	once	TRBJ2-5	TGTGCCACCAAGGACAGTTTTGAGACCCAGTACTTC	CATKDSFETQYF
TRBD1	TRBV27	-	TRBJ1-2	TGTGCCAGCCGGGGGGGCAGGGGGTATGGCTACACCTTC	CASRGGRGYGYTF
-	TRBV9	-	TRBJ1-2	TGTGCCAGCAGCGTAGAAGGGGCCGTCTCCTTCTATGGCTACACCTTC	CASSVEGAVSFYGYTF
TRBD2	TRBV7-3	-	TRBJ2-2	TGTGCCAGCAGCTTAACGTTGACTAGCGGGGACACCGGGGAGCTGTTTTTT	CASSLTLTSGDTGELFF
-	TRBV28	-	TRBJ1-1	TGTGCCAGCAGCCTCGCGGGCCTACCGAACACTGAAGCTTTCTTT	CASSLAGLPNTEAFF
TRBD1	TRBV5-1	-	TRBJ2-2	TGCGCCAGCAGCCTGGACAGGGGGCCCACCGGGGAGCTGTTTTTT	CASSLDRGPTGELFF
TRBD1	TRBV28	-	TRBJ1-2	TGTGCCAGCGGCGAGGGGGCGGGTGGCTACACCTTC	CASGEGAGGYTF
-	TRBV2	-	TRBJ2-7	TGTGCCAGCAGTGAGGGGCGTTTCCCCTACGAGCAGTACTTC	CASSEGRFPYEQYF
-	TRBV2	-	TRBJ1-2	TGTGCCAGCACGTACAGTAACTATGGCTACACCTTC	CASTYSNYGYTF
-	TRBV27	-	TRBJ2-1	TGTGCCAGCTCTTCGGACAGTTACAATGAGCAGTTCTTC	CASSSDSYNEQFF
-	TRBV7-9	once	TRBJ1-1	TGTGCCAGCAGCTTAGACACACCGAACACTGAAGCTTTCTTT	CASSLDTPNTEAFF
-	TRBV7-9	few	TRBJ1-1	TGTGCCAGCAGCTTAGACCGAGCGGAGACTCGAGCTTTCTTT	CASSLDRAETRAFF
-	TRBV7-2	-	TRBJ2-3	TGTGCCAGCAGCTTTTGGGGAGACACAGATACGCAGTATTTT	CASSFWGDTDTQYF
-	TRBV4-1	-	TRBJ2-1	TGCGCCAGCAGCCAAGGACACTTCTCCTACAATGAGCAGTTCTTC	CASSQGHFSYNEQFF
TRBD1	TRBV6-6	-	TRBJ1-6	TGTGCCAGCAGTTACTTAGGACAGGCCTATAATTCACCCCTCCACTTT	CASSYLGQAYNSPLHF